What follows describes a single T cell receptor beta chain. The germline V gene has CDR1 SGHTA and CDR2 FQGTGA. The CDR3 sequence is 14 residues long. The V and J ends lost 4 bases and 6 bases, in that order; junction bases with no gene match: 8. This sample stems from a study of T cell changes during pregnancy in multiple sclerosis. The protocol was immunoSEQ multiplex PCR, while the TCRdb copy is restricted to in-frame clones and leaves out a portion. The repertoire holds around 120,000 clones, with approximately 91% as singletons. The sequencing used peripheral blood, collected after pregnancy. The receptor was derived from a female donor with multiple sclerosis, enrolled in a pregnancy study. The chain uses TRBV7-3 and TRBJ2-7; 8 bases align to TRBD1. For the CDR3, the DNA is TGTGCCAGCAGCTGGGACAGGTCTTCCCGCGAGCAGTACTTC. Protein product: CASSWDRSSREQYF.